This TCR beta chain originates from a study of T-cell memory formation after mild COVID-19. In the study overall: The study found TCR clusters largely donor specific.

Sample barcodes and UMIs were carried by the TCR alpha and TCR beta cDNA libraries that 5'RACE generated with constant-segment primers. One entry per CDR3 protein, called by TCRdb with MiXCR from the 5' RACE reads. The sample shows 300,000 to 400,000 distinct CDR3 sequences, 25% to 30% of them seen only once. Notes on this clonotype: What it recognizes is unknown.

Study-level results: Clones shrinking between day 15 and 85 showed a balanced CD4/CD8 split, and those that grew later tilted toward CD4+.

Between the trimmed V and J ends, which lost 6 bases and 6 bases, there was a span of 10 bases. Germline V lookup: CDR1 LGHDT, CDR2 YNNKEL (reference sequence). This CDR3 is 12 amino acids long. The material sequenced was PBMCs or a T cell subset sorted from them (not recorded which). The rearrangement uses TRBV3-1 and TRBJ2-3; D remains ambiguous. This receptor was taken from an adult woman who had mild COVID-19 (a few samples of this study predate the infection). Cell type and time point are not known. CDR3 in DNA: TGTGCCAGCAGGCTTGGCTCGGATACGCAGTATTTT. Protein: CASRLGSDTQYF.